This TCR beta chain stems from a study of T cell responses to AZD1222 COVID-19 vaccine. The protocol was immunoSEQ multiplex PCR, while the TCRdb copy is restricted to in-frame clones and leaves out a portion. Found here are about 99,000 clones, approximately 90% of them singletons; the top ten hold more than 9.5%. With 3 bases removed from V and 2 bases from J, the gap between germline ends came to 11 bases. This CDR3 has 14 residues. CDR1 and CDR2 from the germline V gene are SGHRS and YFSETQ. The clonotype was recovered from an adult in good health. This sequence joins TRBV5-1 and TRBJ1-1; weak D call: TRBD1 (6 bases). Sequenced material: peripheral blood, taken on day 0 of AZD1222 vaccination. In nucleotides, the CDR3 is TGCGCCAGCAGCTCCCGGACAGTTAACACTGAAGCTTTCTTT. As protein: CASSSRTVNTEAFF. The variable domain in full, completed from reference TRBV5-1 and TRBJ1-1, reads KAGVTQTPRYLIKTRGQQVTLSCSPISGHRSVSWYQQTPGQGLQFLFEYFSETQRNKGNFPGRFSGRQFSNSRSEMNVSTLELGDSALYLCASSSRTVNTEAFFGQGTRLTVV.